What follows are 15 T cell receptor beta chains derived from one specimen sequenced in a study of T-cell reconstitution after alpha-beta-depleted transplantation in children. A library of TCRbeta sequences, prepared with unique molecular identifiers, was generated. From the PCR reads, TCRdb called clonotypes with MiXCR, one entry per CDR3 protein. The table has 300,000 to 350,000 distinct CDR3 sequences, about 17% seen once. Here the sequenced sample was PBMCs, mostly from graft donor cells, taken 360 days after TCRalphabeta/CD19-depleted stem cell transplant. Receptor source: a male patient aged 2 to 9 who had a stem cell transplant for acute lymphoblastic leukemia, so the T cells may come from the graft donor.

This clonotype was observed a few times. The chain links TRBV27 to TRBJ2-7; no definite D call. The CDR3 runs 15 residues. Per germline, CDR1 MNHEY and CDR2 SMNVEV (reference sequence). The ends were cut back, 6 bases at V and 0 bases at J, with 15 bases in the middle. The CDR3 protein is CASSRQLRDSYEQYF. The CDR3 DNA reads as TGTGCCAGCAGCCGCCAACTCCGAGACTCCTACGAGCAGTACTTC.

CDR3 bases: TGTGCCAGCAGCGTAGGTGCGGGAGGAGGCGCAGATACGCAGTATTTT. It encodes CASSVGAGGGADTQYF. The rearrangement joins TRBV9 to TRBJ2-3, with 8 positions matching TRBD2. Germline CDR1 reads SGDLS; CDR2 reads YYNGEE. CDR3 length equals 16 residues. V lost 0 bases to trimming and J lost 4 bases; unmatched junction nucleotides: 7.

This chain connects TRBV12-3 or TRBV12-4 to TRBJ2-5; TRBD1 matches at 7 bases. The ends lost 4 bases at V and 4 bases at J; junction bases unmatched: 6. This CDR3 contains 14 residues. CDR3 nucleotide sequence: TGTGCCAGCAGTTCACGGACAGGCATAGAGACCCAGTACTTC. Translating it yields CASSSRTGIETQYF.

To note about this clonotype: Likely a read error: the CDR3 ends without its conserved phenylalanine or tryptophan. This chain connects TRBV29-1 to TRBJ2-6; D might be TRBD1 (7 bases). Germline CDR1 SQVTM, CDR2 ANQGSEA. The CDR3 runs to 16 residues. V gave up 4 bases and J gave up 1 base, with 14 bases separating them. CDR3 sequence: CSVGAGGWSGANVLTY. CDR3 coding DNA: TGCAGCGTTGGAGCAGGGGGGTGGTCTGGGGCCAACGTCCTGACTTAC.

The sample holds a few counts of this clonotype. The chain has TRBV27 and TRBJ1-1, with 9 bases matching TRBD1. Trimming cost V 4 bases and J 1 base; bases outside gene matches: 7. CDR3 length: 16 amino acids. CDR1 and CDR2 from the germline V gene are MNHEY and SMNVEV (reference sequence). Written as DNA, the CDR3 is TGTGCCAGCAGTTCGAACAGGGGGCGAGGGAACACTGAAGCTTTCTTT. It translates to CASSSNRGRGNTEAFF.

This clonotype was counted at least ten times. V is TRBV6-1 and J is TRBJ2-7; possible D gene TRBD1, 5 bases. The germline CDR1 and CDR2 sequences are MNHNS and SASEGT. V gave up 6 bases and J gave up 0 bases, with 9 bases separating them. CDR3 length equals 13 residues. The CDR3 DNA sequence: TGTGCCAGCAGGAGACAGAGCTCCTACGAGCAGTACTTC. Translated: CASRRQSSYEQYF.

In this sample, this clonotype turned up a few times. This sequence joins TRBV24-1 and TRBJ2-3; 7 bases align to TRBD1. This CDR3 has 15 residues. Losses at the gene ends were 4 bases for V and 3 bases for J; bases not matched to a gene: 6. Germline loops: CDR1 KGHDR, CDR2 SFDVKD. The CDR3 DNA is TGTGCCACCAGTGAGGCAGGGGGTTCGACAGATACGCAGTATTTT. It encodes CATSEAGGSTDTQYF.

This chain uses TRBV4-2 with TRBJ2-3, with TRBD2 matching 10 bases. This CDR3 has 18 amino acids. The junction had 10 bases not matched to a gene; V was cut back by 0 bases and J by 4 bases. CDR1 is LGHNA and CDR2 is YNFKEQ in the germline V gene. CDR3 loop: CASSQDPAGGPGADTQYF. The CDR3 DNA reads TGTGCCAGCAGCCAAGATCCAGCGGGAGGGCCGGGTGCAGATACGCAGTATTTT.

A word on this clonotype: The junction differs from germline at one of its ends, possibly a read error. The chain links TRBV5-5 to TRBJ2-3; 8 nucleotides line up with TRBD1. The CDR3 is 15 amino acids. The V gene's germline CDR1 is SGHKS and CDR2 YYEKEE (reference sequence). In DNA, the CDR3 is TGTGCCAGCAGTTTGGGGGACAGGAGCACAGATACGCAGTATTTT. It specifies CASSLGDRSTDTQYF.

The chain combines TRBV2 with TRBJ1-1, with 7 bases lining up with TRBD1. V was clipped by 3 bases and J by 7 bases; unmatched bases: 5. The CDR3 covers 13 residues. Germline V gene data show CDR1 as SNHLY and CDR2 as FYNNEI. The CDR3 bases are TGTGCCAGCAGTGAGGGACAGTTCGATGAAGCTTTCTTT. This translates into CASSEGQFDEAFF.

This clonotype was observed a handful of times. This chain joins TRBV4-3 and TRBJ2-1; D gene uncertain. Germline-derived CDR1 and CDR2 are LGHNA and YSLEER. The V end was cut by 0 bases, the J end by 6 bases, with 9 bases between. The CDR3 has 14 amino acids. For the CDR3, the DNA is TGCGCCAGCAGCCAAGATCTCTTACCCAATGAGCAGTTCTTC. Its translation is CASSQDLLPNEQFF.

In this sample, this clonotype turned up a few times. The J gene is TRBJ2-1, the V gene TRBV20-1; D uncertain. This CDR3 has 17 amino acids. Trimming left V 0 bases short and J 0 bases short, with 15 bases between. CDR1 and CDR2 from the germline V gene are DFQATT and SNEGSKA (reference sequence). The DNA for the CDR3 is TGCAGTGCTAGAGATCCTTCCCCGGCCAGCTCCTACAATGAGCAGTTCTTC. Translated: CSARDPSPASSYNEQFF.

This clonotype was seen ten or more times. The chain links TRBV29-1 to TRBJ2-5, with D possibly being TRBD1 (5 bases). From germline, CDR1 is SQVTM and CDR2 ANQGSEA. V was pared by 2 bases and J by 5 bases, with 12 bases between. The length of the CDR3 is 13 residues. CDR3 amino acids: CSVESGFYETQYF. The CDR3 DNA is TGCAGCGTTGAATCAGGGTTCTACGAGACCCAGTACTTC.

This clonotype was seen only a few times. The genes are TRBV5-1 and TRBJ2-2, with a possible D match to TRBD2 (5 bases). CDR3 size: 15 residues. Trimming removed 1 base from V and 6 bases from J, with 13 bases in between. Germline V gives CDR1 SGHRS, CDR2 YFSETQ. This CDR3 is CASSLSVAKPGELFF. Here the CDR3 DNA reads TGCGCCAGCAGCTTGAGCGTAGCGAAACCCGGGGAGCTGTTTTTT. Using reference TRBV5-1 and TRBJ2-2 for the parts outside the CDR3, the full variable domain is KAGVTQTPRYLIKTRGQQVTLSCSPISGHRSVSWYQQTPGQGLQFLFEYFSETQRNKGNFPGRFSGRQFSNSRSEMNVSTLELGDSALYLCASSLSVAKPGELFFGEGSRLTVL.

This clonotype appeared a few times. The chain joins TRBV5-1 to TRBJ2-3; TRBD1 aligns across 10 bases. The V segment lost 1 base and the J segment 1 base; nucleotides outside the gene matches: 6. The CDR3 consists of 17 residues. Germline CDR1 reads SGHRS; CDR2 reads YFSETQ. Written as DNA, the CDR3 is TGCGCCAGCAGCTTGTCCCTGACAGGGGGCGGCACAGATACGCAGTATTTT. This sequence encodes CASSLSLTGGGTDTQYF.